The entry below gives a single T cell receptor beta chain sequence along with its context. Its antigen is as yet unknown. Purity of each sorted population was above 95%. Reverse transcription of all isolated RNA meant that expressed TCRB transcripts were sequenced. Profiled with immunoSEQ multiplex PCR; TCRdb holds only in-frame clones, not every one. The data hold roughly 350,000 clones, with 9.5% to 12% observed a single time. These data belong to a study of beta chain features in type 1 diabetes. The wider study: All samples together contributed 85 million to 120 million sorted cells for examination. Overall study results and limits: Patients with type 1 diabetes showed fewer VDJ junction insertions and more deletions.

V gave up 0 bases and J gave up 1 base, with 11 bases separating them. CDR1 is SGDLS, CDR2 YYNGEE, per germline. The CDR3 extends over 16 amino acids. The gene calls are TRBV9 and TRBJ2-1, with D tentatively TRBD1 (5 bases). Sequencing used naive CD4+ T cells from blood. This TCR was recovered from a woman aged 25 to 39 in good health. The CDR3 sequence is CASSVESGWSYNEQFF. The CDR3 DNA sequence: TGTGCCAGCAGCGTAGAGTCAGGGTGGTCCTACAATGAGCAGTTCTTC.